One and the same sample provided the 16 T cell receptor beta chains below, sequenced in a study of tissue T cells after allogeneic stem cell transplantation. Clones were sequenced by immunoSEQ multiplex PCR, and TCRdb holds only the in-frame ones, with some missing. This sample has approximately 4,700 clones, with about 30% found just once. Documented time point: mouse harvest day 14 after allogeneic transplant. The graft held 10^6 splenic CD5+ T cells and 10^7 T-cell-depleted bone marrow cells. What was sequenced was skin. The origin of the receptors is a female BALB/c mouse given C57BL/6 T cells with graft-versus-host disease after an allogeneic hematopoietic cell transplant.

A remark on this clone: Each gene name is a mouse one. The CDR3 is cut off 1 residue early in the read; its end comes from the germline J gene. The chain employs TRBV26 and TRBJ1-4; 8 nucleotides agree with TRBD1. CDR3 length equals 15 residues. The V and J ends lost 1 base and 5 bases, in that order; junction bases with no gene match: 3. The V gene's germline CDR1 is KGHPV and CDR2 FQNQEV (reference sequence). The covered CDR3 bases are TGTGCCAGCAGTCTGTGGCAGGGGGCGAACGAAAGATTATTT. It codes for CASSLWQGANERLF. The full-length CDR3 reads as CASSLWQGANERLFF.

In regard to this clone: Mouse gene names apply. Read coverage stops 1 residue before the CDR3 terminus; the germline J gene supplies the remainder. This rearrangement joins TRBV4 to TRBJ2-7; D is perhaps TRBD1 (6 bases). CDR3 length equals 14 residues. CDR1 and CDR2 from the germline V gene are LGHDT and YNNKQL (reference sequence). Trimming removed 4 bases from V and 0 bases from J, with 10 bases in between. CDR3 loop: CASSLHRDSYEQYF. The DNA read from the CDR3 is TGTGCCAGCAGCTTACACAGGGACTCCTATGAACAGTAC.

As concerns this clone: Mouse names are used for the genes. The sequenced fragment ends 1 residue before the CDR3 boundary, so the rest is inferred from the germline J gene. This sequence joins TRBV26 and TRBJ1-3, with D unresolved. Per the germline V gene, CDR1 is KGHPV and CDR2 is FQNQEV (reference sequence). V dropped 5 bases and J dropped 0 bases, with 8 bases sitting between them. The length of the CDR3 is 14 residues. Partial CDR3 DNA: TGTGCCAGCAGTATACAGAATTCTGGAAATACGCTCTAT. This sequence encodes CASSIQNSGNTLY. The complete CDR3 protein is CASSIQNSGNTLYF. The whole variable domain, remainder taken from reference TRBV26 and TRBJ1-3, is NSKVIQTPRYLVKGQGQKAKMRCIPEKGHPVVFWYQQNKNNEFKFLINFQNQEVLQQIDMTEKRFSAECPSNSPCSLEIQSSEAGDSALYLCASSIQNSGNTLYFGEGSRLIVV.

For this clone: The gene names given are mouse names. The CDR3 is cut off 1 residue early in the read; its end comes from the germline J gene. The chain links TRBV26 to TRBJ2-4; D not resolved. Trimming left V 0 bases short and J 2 bases short, with 3 bases between. Per the germline V gene, CDR1 is KGHPV and CDR2 is FQNQEV (reference sequence). The CDR3 is made up of 13 amino acids. The sequenced part of the CDR3 DNA is TGTGCCAGCAGTCTGTCTAATCAAAACACCTTGTAC. This sequence encodes CASSLSNQNTLY. The complete CDR3 reads CASSLSNQNTLYF.

Judged by abundance, this clone is medium-sized. Gene names denote mouse genes. The DNA read from the CDR3 is TGCTCCAGCAGTCTGGGACTGGGGGGCCCCTATGAACAGTAC. Its translation: CSSSLGLGGPYEQY. The complete CDR3 sequence is CSSSLGLGGPYEQYF. The chain has TRBV23 and TRBJ2-7; the D call of TRBD2 is as the table states it, not checked on the DNA. The CDR3 end is not reached by the read, which stops 1 residue before it; the germline J gene fills it in. CDR1 KGHTA and CDR2 FQNQQP come from the germline V gene. This CDR3 is 15 amino acids long.

Within the sample, this clone is medium-sized. The gene names given are mouse names. The DNA ends 1 residue before the CDR3 does, and the rest of the CDR3 is filled in from the germline J gene. This chain joins TRBV20 and TRBJ2-7; TRBD2 is a possible D gene (5 bases). The V gene's germline CDR1 is GFQATS and CDR2 STVNSAI. Deletions cut 1 base from V and 4 bases from J, with 8 bases between. The length of the CDR3 is 12 residues. CDR3 DNA (partial): TGTGGTGCTAGGGTGTGGGGATATGAACAGTAC. Translation gives CGARVWGYEQY. The entire CDR3 protein reads CGARVWGYEQYF.

This clone appeared a few times. Any gene name here is a mouse gene name. The CDR3 end falls 1 residue outside the read, so it is completed with the germline J gene. The V call is TRBV16, the J call TRBJ2-3; D unclear. CDR3 length: 14 residues. Germline CDR1 SGHSA, CDR2 FRNQAP. V lost 2 bases and J 0 bases, leaving 6 bases between the germline ends. The part of the CDR3 DNA that was read is TGTGCAAGCAGCTTACACAATAGTGCAGAAACGCTGTAT. Protein sequence: CASSLHNSAETLY. The whole CDR3 reads CASSLHNSAETLYF. Drawing the rest from reference TRBV16 and TRBJ2-3, the complete variable domain is NAGVIQTPRHKVTGKGQEATLWCEPISGHSAVFWYRQTIVQGLEFLTYFRNQAPIDDSGMPKERFSAQMPNQSHSTLKIQSTQPQDSAVYLCASSLHNSAETLYFGSGTRLTVL.

As concerns this clone: Genes and germline are mouse. The read terminates 1 residue ahead of where the CDR3 ends, so the germline J gene completes it. V is TRBV31 and J is TRBJ2-1; D is perhaps TRBD2 (5 bases). The germline V gene has CDR1 GKSSPN and CDR2 SITVG. V lost 0 bases and J 0 bases, leaving 6 bases between the germline ends. This CDR3 spans 14 amino acids. The CDR3 bases that were read are TGTGCCTGGAGTCTTGGGGTTAACTATGCTGAGCAGTTC. Protein product: CAWSLGVNYAEQF. The CDR3, in full, reads CAWSLGVNYAEQFF.

With regard to this clone: Gene labels here are mouse ones. The CDR3 extends 1 residue past the end of the read, so its final part is completed from the germline J gene. The genes are TRBV3 and TRBJ2-4, with D maybe TRBD1 (6 bases). The CDR3 spans 13 residues. CDR1 is SNHLY, CDR2 FYNGKV, per germline (reference sequence). Deletions cut 0 bases from V and 5 bases from J, with 6 bases between. The CDR3 DNA, read in part, is TGTGCCAGCAGCTTAGCCAGGGGAAACACCTTGTAC. The encoded protein is CASSLARGNTLY. The complete CDR3 sequence is CASSLARGNTLYF.

About this clone itself: It may be a read error: a sequence one base away is much more abundant. Gene names are mouse gene names. The read falls 1 residue short of the CDR3 end, and the missing part is taken from the germline J gene. The V call is TRBV3, the J call TRBJ2-3, with 7 positions matching TRBD1. V shed 5 bases and J 1 base; nucleotides not matched to a gene: 3. From germline, CDR1 is SNHLY and CDR2 FYNGKV (reference sequence). The CDR3 is 14 amino acids. CDR3 DNA (partial): TGTGCCAGCAGCCGACAGGGAGGTGCAGAAACGCTGTAT. Translated, it gives CASSRQGGAETLY. The entire CDR3 protein reads CASSRQGGAETLYF.

This clone is large in the sample. Gene names are the mouse ones. Read data end 1 residue before the CDR3 end; the end is taken from the germline J gene. The chain employs TRBV13-2 and TRBJ1-4, with 12 bases matching TRBD1. The CDR3 runs to 15 residues. With V trimmed by 2 bases and J by 7 bases, 3 bases remained unmatched. From germline, CDR1 is NNHNN and CDR2 SYGAGS (reference sequence). The CDR3 bases that were read are TGTGCCAGCGGTGAGCCGGGACAGGGGGCCGAAAGATTATTT. Translation: CASGEPGQGAERLF. The whole CDR3 protein reads CASGEPGQGAERLFF.

A note on this clone: Gene names are the mouse ones. The read gets to within 1 residue of the CDR3 end, and the germline J gene fills in the rest. The chain combines TRBV26 with TRBJ1-1; weak D call: TRBD1 (5 bases). This CDR3 has 15 amino acids. Germline-derived CDR1 and CDR2 are KGHPV and FQNQEV (reference sequence). V was clipped by 0 bases and J by 3 bases, with 11 bases between them. Partial CDR3 DNA: TGTGCCAGCAGTCTGTCACCAGGAGGGGACACAGAAGTCTTC. Encoded protein: CASSLSPGGDTEVF. The full CDR3 reads CASSLSPGGDTEVFF.

A word on this clone: Mouse names are used for the genes. The sequenced part of the CDR3 DNA is TGTGCCAGCGGTGACTGGGGGGGCGGGTATGAACAGTAC. This codes for CASGDWGGGYEQY. The full CDR3 protein is CASGDWGGGYEQYF. The V and J genes are TRBV13-2 and TRBJ2-7, with 10 positions matching TRBD2. From the germline J gene comes the end of the CDR3, since the read stops 1 residue before it. CDR3 length equals 14 residues. With 2 bases clipped from V and 4 bases from J, the junction kept 3 bases outside the gene matches. Germline values: CDR1 NNHNN, CDR2 SYGAGS (reference sequence).

This clone rates as medium-sized. Gene names are mouse gene names. The sequenced fragment ends 1 residue before the CDR3 boundary, so the rest is inferred from the germline J gene. This chain links TRBV13-2 with TRBJ2-2, with 9 nucleotides matching TRBD2. This CDR3 has 14 residues. The germline CDR1 and CDR2 sequences are NNHNN and SYGAGS (reference sequence). V shed 6 bases, J shed 2 bases, and the junction held 2 bases outside the gene matches. Incomplete CDR3 DNA: TGTGCCAGCGCCGACTGGGGGAACACCGGGCAGCTCTAC. It yields the protein CASADWGNTGQLY. The CDR3 as a whole reads CASADWGNTGQLYF.

This clone is medium-sized (0.01 to 0.1%) by share. All gene names here are mouse names. With the read ending 1 residue before the CDR3 end, the germline J gene is used to fill in that end. V usage is TRBV13-2 and J usage is TRBJ2-1; TRBD1 matches at 12 bases. With V trimmed by 3 bases and J by 5 bases, 3 bases remained unmatched. The CDR3 sequence is 15 residues long. The germline V gene encodes CDR1 NNHNN and CDR2 SYGAGS (reference sequence). This chain's CDR3 is CASGARDRGHAEQFF. The covered CDR3 bases are TGTGCCAGCGGTGCCCGGGACAGGGGGCATGCTGAGCAGTTC.

Regarding this clone: Genes and germline come from the mouse. The CDR3 end is not reached by the read, which stops 1 residue before it; the germline J gene fills it in. The chain combines TRBV20 with TRBJ2-1; the D is unclear. The V gene lost 0 bases and the J gene lost 4 bases, with 7 bases spanning the gap. This CDR3 comprises 13 residues. Germline V gene lookup returns CDR1 GFQATS and CDR2 STVNSAI. CDR3 DNA (partial): TGTGGTGCTAGGGATCCACAGTATGCTGAGCAGTTC. Amino acid sequence: CGARDPQYAEQF. The full CDR3 is CGARDPQYAEQFF.